The 2 T cell receptor beta chains below all came from one sample that was sequenced in a study of blood T cell repertoires in COVID-19. Profiled with immunoSEQ multiplex PCR; TCRdb holds only in-frame clones, not every one. The table has some 320,000 clones, approximately 89% seen once. Sequencing was performed on peripheral blood. The receptor source for this set is a woman aged 30 to 39 with COVID-19, enrolled during active disease.

CDR3: CASSEAQFPNYGYTF. CDR3 sequence (DNA): TGTGCCAGCAGTGAGGCCCAGTTTCCGAACTATGGCTACACCTTC. The chain joins TRBV6-1 to TRBJ1-2; D remains ambiguous. Germline assignment: CDR1 MNHNS and CDR2 SASEGT. V was pared by 3 bases and J by 2 bases, with 13 bases between. This CDR3 is built from 15 residues.

This chain connects TRBV4-1 to TRBJ2-3, with D unclear. Germline CDR1 MGHRA, CDR2 YSYEKL. The CDR3 totals 13 residues. Between the trimmed V and J ends, which lost 3 bases and 2 bases, there was a span of 6 bases. CDR3 DNA sequence: TGCGCCAGCAGCCACCTTATCACAGATACGCAGTATTTT. The encoded protein is CASSHLITDTQYF.